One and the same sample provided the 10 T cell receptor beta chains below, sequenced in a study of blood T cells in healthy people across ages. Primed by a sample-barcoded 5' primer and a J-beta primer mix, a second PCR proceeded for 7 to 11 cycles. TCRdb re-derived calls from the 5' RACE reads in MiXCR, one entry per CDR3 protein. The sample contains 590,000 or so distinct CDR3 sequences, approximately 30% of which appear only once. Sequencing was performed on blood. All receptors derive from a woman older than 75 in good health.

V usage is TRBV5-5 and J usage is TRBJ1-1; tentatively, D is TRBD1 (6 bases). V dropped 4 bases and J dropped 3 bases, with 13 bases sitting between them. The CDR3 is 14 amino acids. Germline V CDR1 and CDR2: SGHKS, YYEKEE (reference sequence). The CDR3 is CASSRKQGDTEAFF. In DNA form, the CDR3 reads TGTGCCAGCAGCCGCAAACAGGGTGACACTGAAGCTTTCTTT.

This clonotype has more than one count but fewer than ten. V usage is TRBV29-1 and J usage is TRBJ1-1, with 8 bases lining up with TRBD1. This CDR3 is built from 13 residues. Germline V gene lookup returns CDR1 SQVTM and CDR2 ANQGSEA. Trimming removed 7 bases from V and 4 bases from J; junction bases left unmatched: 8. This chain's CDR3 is CSASQGAVTEAFF. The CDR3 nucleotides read TGCAGCGCCAGTCAGGGGGCGGTCACTGAAGCTTTCTTT.

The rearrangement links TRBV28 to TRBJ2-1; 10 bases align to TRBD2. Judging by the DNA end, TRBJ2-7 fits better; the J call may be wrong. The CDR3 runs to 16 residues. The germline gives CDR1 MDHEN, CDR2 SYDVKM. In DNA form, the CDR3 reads TGTGCCAGCAGTTCCCGAGTAGCGGGGGGATACAATGAGCAGTACTTC. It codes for CASSSRVAGGYNEQYF.

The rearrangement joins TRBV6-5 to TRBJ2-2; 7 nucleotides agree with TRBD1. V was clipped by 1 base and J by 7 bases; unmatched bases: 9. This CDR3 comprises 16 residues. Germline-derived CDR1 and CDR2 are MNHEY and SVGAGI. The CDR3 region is CASSYLGQRTGGELFF. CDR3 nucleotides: TGTGCCAGCAGTTACTTGGGACAGAGAACAGGCGGGGAGCTGTTTTTT.

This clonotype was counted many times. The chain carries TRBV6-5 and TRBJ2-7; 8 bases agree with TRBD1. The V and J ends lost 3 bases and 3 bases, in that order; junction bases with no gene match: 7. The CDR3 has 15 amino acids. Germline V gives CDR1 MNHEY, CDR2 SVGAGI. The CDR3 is CASSYRQGALYEQYF. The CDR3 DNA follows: TGTGCCAGCAGTTATAGGCAGGGGGCTCTCTACGAGCAGTACTTC.

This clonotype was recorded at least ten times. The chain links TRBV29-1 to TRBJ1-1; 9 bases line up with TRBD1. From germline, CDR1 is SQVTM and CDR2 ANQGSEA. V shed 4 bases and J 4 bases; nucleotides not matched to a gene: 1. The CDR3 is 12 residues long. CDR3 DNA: TGCAGCGTTGGGGGACAGGGCACTGAAGCTTTCTTT. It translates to CSVGGQGTEAFF.

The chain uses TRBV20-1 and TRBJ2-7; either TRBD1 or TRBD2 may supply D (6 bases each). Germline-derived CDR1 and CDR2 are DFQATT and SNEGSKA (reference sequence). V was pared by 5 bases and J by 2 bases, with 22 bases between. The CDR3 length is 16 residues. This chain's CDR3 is CSARKGGGQGTYEQYF. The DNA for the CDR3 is TGCAGTGCTCGCAAAGGAGGGGGGCAGGGCACCTACGAGCAGTACTTC.

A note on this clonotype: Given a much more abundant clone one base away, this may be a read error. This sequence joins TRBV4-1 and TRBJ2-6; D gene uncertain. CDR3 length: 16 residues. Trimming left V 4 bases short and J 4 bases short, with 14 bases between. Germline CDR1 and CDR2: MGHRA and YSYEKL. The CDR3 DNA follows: TGCGCCAGCAGCCCACGTTCGGTCTCCGGGGCCAACGTCCTGACTTTC. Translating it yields CASSPRSVSGANVLTF.

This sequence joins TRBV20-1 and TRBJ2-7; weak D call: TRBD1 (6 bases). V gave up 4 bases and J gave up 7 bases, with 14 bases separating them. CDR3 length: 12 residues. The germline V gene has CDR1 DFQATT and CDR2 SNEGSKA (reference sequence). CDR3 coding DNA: TGCAGTGCTAAGACAGGCTACAATGAGCAGTACTTC. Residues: CSAKTGYNEQYF.

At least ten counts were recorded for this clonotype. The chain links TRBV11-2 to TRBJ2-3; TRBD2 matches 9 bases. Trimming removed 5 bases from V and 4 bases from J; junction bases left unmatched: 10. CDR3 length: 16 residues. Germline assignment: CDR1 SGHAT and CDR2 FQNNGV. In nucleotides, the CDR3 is TGTGCCAGCAGCCCGCTAGCGGGACTCGGCCCAGATACGCAGTATTTT. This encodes CASSPLAGLGPDTQYF.